The T cell receptor (beta chain) described here comes from a study of beta chain features in type 1 diabetes. Overall study context: Across all samples, fewer than 120,000,000 sorted cells were examined. The study, taken as a whole, reports: TCRB CDR3s were moderately but significantly shorter in Type 1 diabetes patients in all four CD4+ subsets.

Germline V gene data show CDR1 as MGHRA and CDR2 as YSYEKL. The CDR3 loop spans 17 amino acids. J lost 2 bases, V lost 0 bases, and 7 bases had no gene match. On this clone itself: Its antigen remains unknown.

The entirety of the isolated RNA underwent reverse transcription, so expressed TCRB transcripts were sequenced. Assay used: immunoSEQ multiplex PCR; TCRdb lists only in-frame clones, some missing. The sample has under 250,000 clones, 25% to 30% seen once; the top ten hold approximately 4%. Sample: central memory CD4+ T cells from blood. This chain uses TRBV4-1 with TRBJ2-3; 8 bases are shared with TRBD2. The clonotype originates from a man under 40 in good health. The CDR3 sequence: CASSQDGAGAITDTQYF. CDR3 DNA sequence: TGCGCCAGCAGCCAAGACGGAGCGGGAGCTATCACAGATACGCAGTATTTT.